This is a list of T cell receptor beta chains from one sample in a study of human T cells and chemical hapten exposure. Using its own MiXCR run on the RACE reads, TCRdb lists one record per CDR3 protein. The sample has 62,000 or so distinct CDR3 sequences, approximately 11% seen once. Sequenced material: whole blood, taken in connection with sensitization to the hapten diphenylcyclopropenone (DPC). The receptors derive from a woman aged 45-59 years with alopecia areata. Some clones in this sample may be carry-over from other donors' samples. Both conserved end residues are part of each CDR3. D genes are given only for firm matches. Part of the rows lack a size; the others show once, few, many or a class for expanded clones.

cdr3_nt: TGCGCCAGCAGCGATCCGGGACTAATGACCCAGTACTTC
cdr3_aa: CASSDPGLMTQYF
v_call: TRBV5-1
j_call: TRBJ2-5
d_call: TRBD2
clone_size: many

cdr3_nt: TGTGCCAGTAAACAGACTAGCGGGAGTGGTGAGCAGTTCTTC
cdr3_aa: CASKQTSGSGEQFF
v_call: TRBV6-2/TRBV6-3
j_call: TRBJ2-1
d_call: TRBD2
clone_size: .

cdr3_nt: TGCAGTGCTAGAGACCCAGGGGTTGCGGACATTCAGTACTTC
cdr3_aa: CSARDPGVADIQYF
v_call: TRBV20-1
j_call: TRBJ2-4
d_call: .
clone_size: many

cdr3_nt: TGTGCCGTCGACAGGGGTCGGAACGAGCAGTACTTC
cdr3_aa: CAVDRGRNEQYF
v_call: TRBV10-3
j_call: TRBJ2-7
d_call: TRBD1
clone_size: few

cdr3_nt: TGTGCCAGCAGCAACCGAACAGGGGGCAATTCACCCCTCCACTTT
cdr3_aa: CASSNRTGGNSPLHF
v_call: TRBV7-8
j_call: TRBJ1-6
d_call: TRBD1
clone_size: .

cdr3_nt: TGCAGCGTTGTGGAGGGGGCGGAGGAAAAACTGTTTTTT
cdr3_aa: CSVVEGAEEKLFF
v_call: TRBV29-1
j_call: TRBJ1-4
d_call: TRBD1
clone_size: many

cdr3_nt: TGTGCCACCAGTGACCCTATGGAGGGGGGAGATCAGCCCCAGCATTTT
cdr3_aa: CATSDPMEGGDQPQHF
v_call: TRBV24-1
j_call: TRBJ1-5
d_call: .
clone_size: .

cdr3_nt: TGTGCCAGCAGTTTGGGCAGCAACAATGAGCAGTTCTTC
cdr3_aa: CASSLGSNNEQFF
v_call: TRBV28
j_call: TRBJ2-1
d_call: .
clone_size: many

cdr3_nt: TGCGCCAGCAGCTTGGCCGGCGAGTCTCGTCAGTCGCAGTATTTT
cdr3_aa: CASSLAGESRQSQYF
v_call: TRBV5-1
j_call: TRBJ2-3
d_call: .
clone_size: few

cdr3_nt: TGTGCCAGCTCACCTGCGGGGGTCGAGCAGTACTTC
cdr3_aa: CASSPAGVEQYF
v_call: TRBV18
j_call: TRBJ2-7
d_call: TRBD2
clone_size: many

cdr3_nt: TGTGCCAGCCAGACCGAAGTGTTTTTCACTGAAGCTTTCTTT
cdr3_aa: CASQTEVFFTEAFF
v_call: TRBV28
j_call: TRBJ1-1
d_call: .
clone_size: .

cdr3_nt: TGTGCCAGCAGTTTATGGCAGGGGGACTCACCCCTCCACTTT
cdr3_aa: CASSLWQGDSPLHF
v_call: TRBV27
j_call: TRBJ1-6
d_call: TRBD1
clone_size: .

cdr3_nt: TGTGCCAGCAGTTCATCCTCGGGCGGCACCCACACTGAAGCTTTCTTT
cdr3_aa: CASSSSSGGTHTEAFF
v_call: TRBV12-3/TRBV12-4
j_call: TRBJ1-1
d_call: .
clone_size: few

cdr3_nt: TGTGCCAGCAGCTTAGATGGGGCGGGAGGCGGCTCCTACAATGAGCAGTTCTTC
cdr3_aa: CASSLDGAGGGSYNEQFF
v_call: TRBV7-8
j_call: TRBJ2-1
d_call: TRBD2
clone_size: .

cdr3_nt: TGTGCCAGCAGCTTGGGGGTCAATCAGCCCCAGCATTTT
cdr3_aa: CASSLGVNQPQHF
v_call: TRBV5-4
j_call: TRBJ1-5
d_call: .
clone_size: many

cdr3_nt: TGTGCCAGCAGCTCCGGCGGGAGTGGGTCCTACGAGCAGTACTTC
cdr3_aa: CASSSGGSGSYEQYF
v_call: TRBV7-3
j_call: TRBJ2-7
d_call: TRBD2
clone_size: many

cdr3_nt: TGTGCCAGCAGCTTACAACCGGGACTGAGAGAGACCCAGTACTTC
cdr3_aa: CASSLQPGLRETQYF
v_call: TRBV7-2
j_call: TRBJ2-5
d_call: .
clone_size: many

cdr3_nt: TGCGCCAGCAGCTGGATGGGGGCTCTCAATGAAAAACTGTTTTTT
cdr3_aa: CASSWMGALNEKLFF
v_call: TRBV5-1
j_call: TRBJ1-4
d_call: .
clone_size: many

cdr3_nt: TGTGCCAGCTCACCAGTAGGGACAGGGAGTGGGACCTACGAGCAGTACTTC
cdr3_aa: CASSPVGTGSGTYEQYF
v_call: TRBV18
j_call: TRBJ2-7
d_call: TRBD1
clone_size: many

cdr3_nt: TGTGCCAGCAGTTCGAGGCGGGGATCCAGCTATGGCTACACCTTC
cdr3_aa: CASSSRRGSSYGYTF
v_call: TRBV27
j_call: TRBJ1-2
d_call: .
clone_size: many

cdr3_nt: TGTGCCAGCAGCGTGAGGGGGAACCGGAACACTGAAGCTTTCTTT
cdr3_aa: CASSVRGNRNTEAFF
v_call: TRBV9
j_call: TRBJ1-1
d_call: .
clone_size: many

cdr3_nt: TGCAGCGTCCGTCATACTGAGAACACTGAAGCTTTCTTT
cdr3_aa: CSVRHTENTEAFF
v_call: TRBV29-1
j_call: TRBJ1-1
d_call: .
clone_size: many

cdr3_nt: TGTGCCAGCAGCTTAGCGAGGCTAGCCCACGTATATTTT
cdr3_aa: CASSLARLAHVYF
v_call: TRBV7-2
j_call: TRBJ2-3
d_call: .
clone_size: many

cdr3_nt: TGTGCCAGCAGCCAGGGGGACCCCACAGATACGCAGTATTTT
cdr3_aa: CASSQGDPTDTQYF
v_call: TRBV7-9
j_call: TRBJ2-3
d_call: TRBD1
clone_size: .

cdr3_nt: TGTGCCAGCAGCTTCCCGACAGGGGGCGCGAGGGTTCGGGCTTTCTTT
cdr3_aa: CASSFPTGGARVRAFF
v_call: TRBV5-5
j_call: TRBJ1-1
d_call: TRBD1
clone_size: many

cdr3_nt: TGTGCCAGCAGCGAACGGCGGGGGGGCCAAGAGACCCAGTACTTC
cdr3_aa: CASSERRGGQETQYF
v_call: TRBV4-2
j_call: TRBJ2-5
d_call: TRBD2
clone_size: .

cdr3_nt: TGTGCCAGCAGTTTAAGGGAGGGTGCCAAAAACATTCAGTACTTC
cdr3_aa: CASSLREGAKNIQYF
v_call: TRBV27
j_call: TRBJ2-4
d_call: TRBD2
clone_size: .

cdr3_nt: TGTGCCAGCAGTTTCAGGAGTGGATATGGCTACACCTTC
cdr3_aa: CASSFRSGYGYTF
v_call: TRBV12-3/TRBV12-4
j_call: TRBJ1-2
d_call: .
clone_size: many

cdr3_nt: TGCGCCAGCAGCTTGGGGGACGGATACTATGGCTACACCTTC
cdr3_aa: CASSLGDGYYGYTF
v_call: TRBV5-1
j_call: TRBJ1-2
d_call: .
clone_size: few

cdr3_nt: TGTGCCAGCAGTTCCCTAGCTCCCGGGGAGCTGTTTTTT
cdr3_aa: CASSSLAPGELFF
v_call: TRBV28
j_call: TRBJ2-2
d_call: .
clone_size: few

cdr3_nt: TGTGCCAGCAAGGAACGTAAGTCCGGGAGAGGCAATCAGCCCCAGCATTTT
cdr3_aa: CASKERKSGRGNQPQHF
v_call: TRBV2
j_call: TRBJ1-5
d_call: .
clone_size: many

cdr3_nt: TGTGCCAGCAGTGAAGCTTTAGCGGGAGGGCAGATTGAGCAGTTCTTC
cdr3_aa: CASSEALAGGQIEQFF
v_call: TRBV2
j_call: TRBJ2-1
d_call: TRBD2
clone_size: many